This T cell receptor (beta chain) was obtained from a study of T cell responses to AZD1222 COVID-19 vaccine. Study overall: Investigators merged groups given second doses at roughly 4 or roughly 12 weeks. Study observations and caveats: Repertoires were obtained solely post-peak T cell response.

Points on this clone: Its specificity is unknown.

Trimming took 3 bases from V and 0 from J; bases not matched to a gene: 4. This CDR3 has 16 amino acids. Germline CDR1 reads SGHDT; CDR2 reads YYEEEE. TCRdb's table, derived via immunoSEQ multiplex PCR, lists solely in-frame clones and lacks some. The sample gives 85,000 to 90,000 clones, approximately 90% of which show up once; 2.2% is in the top ten. This sequence was found in an adult in good health. This chain uses TRBV5-6 with TRBJ2-1; TRBD1 agrees at 9 bases. Sequenced material: peripheral blood, taken on day 0 of AZD1222 vaccination. Here the CDR3 DNA reads TGTGCCAGCAGCTCTGGGACAGGGAGCTCCTACAATGAGCAGTTCTTC. The encoded protein is CASSSGTGSSYNEQFF.